One and the same sample provided the 14 T cell receptor beta chains below, sequenced in a study of TIL therapy for anti-PD-1-resistant metastatic lung cancer. The immunoSEQ assay was v3. Some clones are missing from TCRdb's copy, which holds only in-frame ones; the method was immunoSEQ multiplex PCR. The sample holds about 95,000 clones, roughly two thirds seen once. Indicated time point: pre-treatment sample, taken before nivolumab and TIL therapy. The tumor samples were excised metastases, mostly pleural nodules or supraclavicular lymph nodes. Here the sequenced sample was tumor tissue, taken at baseline. The receptor source for this set is a person aged 25-85 years with non-small cell lung cancer.

The rearrangement links TRBV30 to TRBJ1-2; possible D gene TRBD1, 5 bases. This CDR3 spans 13 amino acids. CDR1 is GTSNPN and CDR2 is SVGIG in the germline V gene (reference sequence). Trimming stripped 5 bases from V and 0 bases from J, with 10 bases between. CDR3 residues: CAWGHLANYGYTF. In DNA, the CDR3 is TGTGCCTGGGGACATCTCGCTAACTATGGCTACACCTTC.

This CDR3 is CAGNSGATDTQYF. Written as DNA, the CDR3 is TGTGCCGGGAACAGCGGAGCCACAGATACGCAGTATTTT. The genes are TRBV30 and TRBJ2-3; a possible D gene is TRBD2 (5 bases). The CDR3 totals 13 residues. Germline assignment: CDR1 GTSNPN and CDR2 SVGIG (reference sequence). The V and J ends lost 8 bases and 2 bases respectively, with 14 bases between them.

The CDR3 loop reads CASIYRIGAKNIQYF. As DNA, the CDR3 is TGTGCCAGCATATACAGAATTGGGGCCAAAAACATTCAGTACTTC. This chain joins TRBV6-5 and TRBJ2-4; D is unresolved. The CDR3 is 15 residues long. The V end lost 7 bases, the J end lost 1 base, and 14 bases lay between the germline ends. Germline V lookup: CDR1 MNHEY, CDR2 SVGAGI.

CDR3 coding DNA: TGTGCCACCAGTGTAGGGACAGGGACCTCTGGGGCCAACGTCCTGACTTTC. Its translation: CATSVGTGTSGANVLTF. The chain recombines TRBV24-1 with TRBJ2-6, with 9 bases that match TRBD1. This CDR3 contains 17 residues. The V and J ends lost 5 bases and 0 bases, in that order; junction bases with no gene match: 4. In germline, CDR1 is KGHDR, CDR2 SFDVKD.

This chain joins TRBV5-8 and TRBJ2-1; TRBD2 aligns across 11 bases. Germline V lookup: CDR1 SGHTS, CDR2 YDEGEE. The CDR3 loop spans 14 amino acids. Trimming removed 0 bases from V and 9 bases from J; junction bases left unmatched: 2. In DNA, the CDR3 is TGTGCCAGCAGCTTGGGACTAGCGGGGAGTGAGCAGTTCTTC. Protein product: CASSLGLAGSEQFF.

This clone was detected only a few times. The V and J genes are TRBV6-6 and TRBJ1-1, with a weak D call TRBD1 (5 bases). The CDR3 runs 16 residues. The V end lost 0 bases, the J end lost 5 bases, and 16 bases lay between the germline ends. The germline gives CDR1 MNHNY, CDR2 SVGAGI (reference sequence). The CDR3 sequence is CASSYSLKGWDTEAFF. The CDR3 nucleotides are TGTGCCAGCAGTTACTCGTTAAAGGGGTGGGATACTGAAGCTTTCTTT.

V usage is TRBV28 and J usage is TRBJ2-2; 8 bases agree with TRBD2. CDR1 is MDHEN, CDR2 SYDVKM, per germline. CDR3 length: 19 residues. V was pared by 3 bases and J by 0 bases, with 12 bases of the junction left unmatched. CDR3 sequence (DNA): TGTGCCAGCAGTTTTATTCCGGCGGGGGGCAATTCGAACACCGGGGAGCTGTTTTTT. It codes for CASSFIPAGGNSNTGELFF.

The rearrangement joins TRBV2 to TRBJ1-5; D is uncertain. V lost 1 base and J lost 6, with 4 bases in between. Per the germline V gene, CDR1 is SNHLY and CDR2 is FYNNEI. This CDR3 spans 12 amino acids. In DNA, the CDR3 is TGTGCCAGCAGTGAAGAGGGTCAGCCCCAGCATTTT. As protein: CASSEEGQPQHF.

The V call is TRBV5-1, the J call TRBJ2-3; D is possibly TRBD1 (6 bases). Trimming removed 4 bases from V and 14 bases from J, with 17 bases in between. Per germline, CDR1 SGHRS and CDR2 YFSETQ. The CDR3 covers 12 residues. The CDR3 protein is CASSQGEGVGYF. CDR3 in DNA: TGCGCCAGCAGCCAGGGAGAGGGGGTAGGGTATTTT.

The chain couples TRBV6-2 or TRBV6-3 to TRBJ2-2; a weak D match, TRBD1 (6 bases). In germline, CDR1 is MNHEY, CDR2 SVGEGT. This CDR3 has 15 amino acids. V lost 5 bases, J lost 6 bases, and 16 bases lay in between. This CDR3 reads CASSPPGHLSGELFF. CDR3 DNA: TGTGCCAGCAGTCCCCCGGGACATTTGTCCGGGGAGCTGTTTTTT.

The rearrangement uses TRBV29-1 and TRBJ2-4, with TRBD1 matching 9 bases. This CDR3 has 17 residues. Germline V lookup: CDR1 SQVTM, CDR2 ANQGSEA. The V and J ends lost 1 base and 3 bases, in that order; junction bases with no gene match: 10. The DNA for the CDR3 is TGCAGCGTTGAAGGGGTTACAGGGGGCTCTGGCAAAAACATTCAGTACTTC. This codes for CSVEGVTGGSGKNIQYF.

The V call is TRBV4-1, the J call TRBJ1-6; a possible D gene is TRBD1 (6 bases). Looked up from germline, CDR1 is MGHRA and CDR2 is YSYEKL. The V end lost 4 bases, the J end lost 9 bases, and 13 bases lay between the germline ends. The CDR3 covers 14 residues. The CDR3 loop reads CASSPQRGGSPLHF. DNA for the CDR3: TGCGCCAGCAGCCCCCAACGAGGGGGTTCACCCCTCCACTTT.

The rearrangement joins TRBV12-3 or TRBV12-4 to TRBJ1-2; the D is unclear. V was shortened by 3 bases and J by 8 bases, with 10 bases between the two germline ends. The CDR3 length is 12 residues. CDR3 sequence reads: CASSFGAGGYTF. CDR3 in DNA: TGTGCCAGCAGTTTCGGTGCTGGCGGCTACACCTTC.

This clone occurred once. The chain employs TRBV11-2 and TRBJ1-3; the D is unclear. The CDR3 runs 17 residues. Trimming removed 1 base at V and 0 bases at J, with 13 bases between. The germline CDR1 and CDR2 sequences are SGHAT and FQNNGV. The CDR3 region is CASSLVLGPGSGNTIYF. In DNA form, the CDR3 reads TGTGCCAGCAGCTTAGTGTTAGGGCCCGGCTCTGGAAACACCATATATTTT.